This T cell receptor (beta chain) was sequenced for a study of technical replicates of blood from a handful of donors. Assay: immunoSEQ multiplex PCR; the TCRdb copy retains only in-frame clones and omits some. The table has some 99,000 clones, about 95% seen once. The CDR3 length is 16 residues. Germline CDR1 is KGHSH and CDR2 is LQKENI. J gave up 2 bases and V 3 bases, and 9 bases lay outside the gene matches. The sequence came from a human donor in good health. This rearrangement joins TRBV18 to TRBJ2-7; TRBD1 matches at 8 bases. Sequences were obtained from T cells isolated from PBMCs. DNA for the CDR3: TGTGCCAGCTCACCCGCGGGACAGGCCTTACCCTACGAGCAGTACTTC. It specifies CASSPAGQALPYEQYF.